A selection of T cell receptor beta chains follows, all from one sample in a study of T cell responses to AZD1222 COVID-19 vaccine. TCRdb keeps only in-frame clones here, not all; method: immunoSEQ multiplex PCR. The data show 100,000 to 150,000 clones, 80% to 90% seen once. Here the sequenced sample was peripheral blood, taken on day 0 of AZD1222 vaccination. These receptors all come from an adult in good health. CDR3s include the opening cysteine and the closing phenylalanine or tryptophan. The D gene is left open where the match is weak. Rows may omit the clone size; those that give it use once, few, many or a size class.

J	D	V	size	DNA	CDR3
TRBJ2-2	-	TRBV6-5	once	TGTGCCAGCAGTTCTCGATCGGAGCTGTTTTTT	CASSSRSELFF
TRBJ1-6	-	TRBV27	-	TGTGCCAGCAGTAACAGGGAATATTCACCCCTCCACTTT	CASSNREYSPLHF
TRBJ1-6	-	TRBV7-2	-	TGTGCCAGCAGCTCGGACAGCTCCTATAATTCACCCCTCCACTTT	CASSSDSSYNSPLHF
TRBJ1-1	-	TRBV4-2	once	TGTGCCAGCAGCCAAGACCCAGGGACGAACACTGAAGCTTTCTTT	CASSQDPGTNTEAFF
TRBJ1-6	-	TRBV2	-	TGTGCCAGCACCCGCGAAAGGGGAAATTCACCCCTCCACTTT	CASTRERGNSPLHF
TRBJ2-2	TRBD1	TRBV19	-	TGTGCCAGTAATAAGGGGGCGGACACCGGGGAGCTGTTTTTT	CASNKGADTGELFF
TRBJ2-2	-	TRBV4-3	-	TGCGCCAGCAGCTCCCCGGCTAGCGATAACACCGGGGAGCTGTTTTTT	CASSSPASDNTGELFF
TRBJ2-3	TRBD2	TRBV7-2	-	TGTGCCAGCAGCCGGACTAGCGGGGGAAGTCGAAAGTATTTT	CASSRTSGGSRKYF
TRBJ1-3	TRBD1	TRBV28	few	TGTGCCAGCAGTCATCCCGAACAGGGGGCCGGAAACACCATATATTTT	CASSHPEQGAGNTIYF
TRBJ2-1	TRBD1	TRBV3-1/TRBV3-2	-	TGTGCCAGCAGCCACAGGGACAGTTACAATGAGCAGTTCTTC	CASSHRDSYNEQFF
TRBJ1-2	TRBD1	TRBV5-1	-	TGCGCCAGCAGCCCAACAGGGGACTATGGCTACACCTTC	CASSPTGDYGYTF
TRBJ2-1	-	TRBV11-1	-	TGTGCCAGCAGCTTCCCGGAGGGGGCCTACAATGAGCAGTTCTTC	CASSFPEGAYNEQFF
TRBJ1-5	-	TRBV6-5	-	TGTGCCAGCAGCGTAGTGGGGCAGATGCCCCAGCATTTT	CASSVVGQMPQHF
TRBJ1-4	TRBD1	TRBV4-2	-	TGTGCCAGCAGCCAGCCCGGGACAGGGTGGGAAAAACTGTTTTTT	CASSQPGTGWEKLFF
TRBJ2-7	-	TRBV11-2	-	TGTGCCAGCAGCCCATCCGGGAACTTCTACGAGCAGTACTTC	CASSPSGNFYEQYF
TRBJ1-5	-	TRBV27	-	TGTGCCAGCAGTTTATCGTCCCGCGTAGAGAACGAACCCCAGCATTTT	CASSLSSRVENEPQHF
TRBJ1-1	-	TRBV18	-	TGTGCCAGCTCACGGGAGGTTGACACTGAAGCTTTCTTT	CASSREVDTEAFF
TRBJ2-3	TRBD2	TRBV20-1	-	TGCAGTGCTAGTAAGGCTAGCGGGAGGGGGGGGCTAGGCACAGATACGCAGTATTTT	CSASKASGRGGLGTDTQYF